This record looks at one T cell receptor beta chain sequence and its context. Assay: immunoSEQ multiplex PCR; the TCRdb copy retains only in-frame clones and omits some. The table records over 250,000 clones, around 90% of them present only once. This sample was taken from a study of blood T cell repertoires in COVID-19. Study at large: Whether acute or convalescent, the COVID-19 samples came from the United States, Italy and Spain.

Germline CDR1 is MDHEN and CDR2 is SYDVKM. The CDR3 consists of 14 residues. The V gene end was trimmed by 6 bases and the J gene end by 8 bases; junction bases not matched to a gene: 10. Cohorts were determined from participant-reported clinical history. The chain uses TRBV28 and TRBJ2-1; 7 bases match TRBD1. The TCR originated in a woman between 50 and 59 years old who had recovered from COVID-19. Sequencing was carried out using PBMCs or T cells enriched from blood (not recorded which). The CDR3 sequence: CASRKRQGWDEQFF. DNA of the CDR3: TGTGCCAGCAGAAAAAGACAGGGTTGGGATGAGCAGTTCTTC.